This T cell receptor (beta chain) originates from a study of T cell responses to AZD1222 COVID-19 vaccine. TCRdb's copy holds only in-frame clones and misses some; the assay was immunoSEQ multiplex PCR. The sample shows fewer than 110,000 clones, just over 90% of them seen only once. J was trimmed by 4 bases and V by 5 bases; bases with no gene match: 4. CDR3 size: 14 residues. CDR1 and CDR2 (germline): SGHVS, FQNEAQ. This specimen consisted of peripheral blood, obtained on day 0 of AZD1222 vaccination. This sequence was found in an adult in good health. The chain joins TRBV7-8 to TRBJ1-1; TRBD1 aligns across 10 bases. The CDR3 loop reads CASSRDRGVTEAFF. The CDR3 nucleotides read TGTGCCAGCAGCCGGGACAGGGGTGTCACTGAAGCTTTCTTT. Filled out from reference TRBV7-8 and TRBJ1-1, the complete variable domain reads GAGVSQSPRYKVAKRGQDVALRCDPISGHVSLFWYQQALGQGPEFLTYFQNEAQLDKSGLPSDRFFAERPEGSVSTLKIQRTQQEDSAVYLCASSRDRGVTEAFFGQGTRLTVV.